This T cell receptor (beta chain) was captured in a study of T-cell reconstitution after alpha-beta-depleted transplantation in children. Unique molecular identifiers were used in preparing the TCRbeta library. A single record per CDR3 protein comes from TCRdb applying MiXCR to the PCR reads. The table includes nearly 550,000 distinct CDR3 sequences, 18% detected once. This CDR3 comprises 14 residues. V lost 2 bases and J lost 7, with 14 bases in between. CDR1 is SGHRS and CDR2 is YFSETQ in the germline V gene. The starting material was PBMCs from the stem cell graft donor, obtained from the stem cell graft. The V call is TRBV5-1, the J call TRBJ2-3; D is unresolved. The sequence was obtained from a human donor who donated a stem cell graft to a child with acute lymphoblastic leukemia. CDR3 coding DNA: TGCGCCAGCAGCTTCCCTCAATCGAAAAATACGCAGTATTTT. Translation gives CASSFPQSKNTQYF.